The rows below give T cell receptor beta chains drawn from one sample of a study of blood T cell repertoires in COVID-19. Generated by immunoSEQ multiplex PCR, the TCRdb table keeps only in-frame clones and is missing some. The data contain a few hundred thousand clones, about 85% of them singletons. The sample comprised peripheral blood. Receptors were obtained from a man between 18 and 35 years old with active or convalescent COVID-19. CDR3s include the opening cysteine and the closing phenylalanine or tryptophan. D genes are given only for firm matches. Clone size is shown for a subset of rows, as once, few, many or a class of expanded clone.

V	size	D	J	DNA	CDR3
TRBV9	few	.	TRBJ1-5	TGTGCCAGCAGCGTAACAGATAGCAATCAGCCCCAGCATTTT	CASSVTDSNQPQHF
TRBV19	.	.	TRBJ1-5	TGTGCCAGTAGTTGGCGGGAAAATCAGCCCCAGCATTTT	CASSWRENQPQHF
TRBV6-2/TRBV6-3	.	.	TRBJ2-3	TGTGCCAGCAGTTTTGCCAGCGCAGATACGCAGTATTTT	CASSFASADTQYF
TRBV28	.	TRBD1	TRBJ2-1	TGTGCCAGCAGACCCTCAGACAGGGAATCTGAGCAGTTCTTC	CASRPSDRESEQFF
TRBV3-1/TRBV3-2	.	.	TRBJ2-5	TGTGCCAGCAGCCAGGAGGGGCCCGCCGCCCAGTACTTC	CASSQEGPAAQYF
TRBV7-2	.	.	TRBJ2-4	TGTGCCAGCGGTCAGGGGAGGGGAACCATTCAGTACTTC	CASGQGRGTIQYF
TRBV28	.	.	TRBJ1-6	TGTGCCACACGTCGGGTGGGTAATTCACCCCTCCACTTT	CATRRVGNSPLHF
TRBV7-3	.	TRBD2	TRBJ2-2	TGTGCCAGCAGCTTAAGTCCTGGAAAGACTAGCGGGAGTTTCGGGGAGCTGTTTTTT	CASSLSPGKTSGSFGELFF
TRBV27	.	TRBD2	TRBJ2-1	TGTGCCAGCAGTTTTGGAGTGGAGCGGGGGGAAATTTATGAGCAGTTCTTC	CASSFGVERGEIYEQFF
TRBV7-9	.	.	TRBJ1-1	TGTGCCAGCAGCTTAGTCGGTGGGAGAGTGAACACTGAAGCTTTCTTT	CASSLVGGRVNTEAFF
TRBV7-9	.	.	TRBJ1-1	TGTGCCAGCAGCTTCGACAGACCTGAAGCTTTCTTT	CASSFDRPEAFF
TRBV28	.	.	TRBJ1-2	TGTGCCAGCAGTTTCCCCAGGGGTGGGGGTTCTATCGGCTACACCTTC	CASSFPRGGGSIGYTF
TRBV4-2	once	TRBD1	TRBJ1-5	TGTGCCAGCAGCCAAGAACAGGGGGCCACTCAGCCCCAGCATTTT	CASSQEQGATQPQHF
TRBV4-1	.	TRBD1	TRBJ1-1	TGCGCCAGCAGCCAAGCGGTGGGGACAGGGGAAGCTTTCTTT	CASSQAVGTGEAFF
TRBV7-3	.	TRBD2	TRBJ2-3	TGTGCCAGCAGCTTGAGCAGCGGGGGGGCTGATACGCAGTATTTT	CASSLSSGGADTQYF
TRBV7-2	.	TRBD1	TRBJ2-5	TGTGCCAGCAGTTCGGTGGGACAGGCCTTCCCCGAGACCCAGTACTTC	CASSSVGQAFPETQYF
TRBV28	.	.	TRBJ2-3	TGTGCCAGCAATCGACAGGACACAGATACGCAGTATTTT	CASNRQDTDTQYF
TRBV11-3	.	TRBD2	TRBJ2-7	TGTGCCAGCAGCCAAACCAAGACTAGCGTACCCTACGAGCAGTACTTC	CASSQTKTSVPYEQYF
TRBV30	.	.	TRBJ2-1	TGTGCCTGGAGTTCCCATAGGGGGTACAATGAGCAGTTCTTC	CAWSSHRGYNEQFF
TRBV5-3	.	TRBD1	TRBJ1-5	TGTGCCAGAAGCTTATGTGGGGACAGGGGTGGATGGCAGCCCCAGCATTTT	CARSLCGDRGGWQPQHF
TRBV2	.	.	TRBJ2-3	TGTGCCAGCAGTGAATTGGGAGTAGATACGCAGTATTTT	CASSELGVDTQYF
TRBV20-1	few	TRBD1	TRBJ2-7	TGCAGTGCTAGTCACAGGGGGATAGGACCGGTGGGCTACGAGCAGTACTTC	CSASHRGIGPVGYEQYF